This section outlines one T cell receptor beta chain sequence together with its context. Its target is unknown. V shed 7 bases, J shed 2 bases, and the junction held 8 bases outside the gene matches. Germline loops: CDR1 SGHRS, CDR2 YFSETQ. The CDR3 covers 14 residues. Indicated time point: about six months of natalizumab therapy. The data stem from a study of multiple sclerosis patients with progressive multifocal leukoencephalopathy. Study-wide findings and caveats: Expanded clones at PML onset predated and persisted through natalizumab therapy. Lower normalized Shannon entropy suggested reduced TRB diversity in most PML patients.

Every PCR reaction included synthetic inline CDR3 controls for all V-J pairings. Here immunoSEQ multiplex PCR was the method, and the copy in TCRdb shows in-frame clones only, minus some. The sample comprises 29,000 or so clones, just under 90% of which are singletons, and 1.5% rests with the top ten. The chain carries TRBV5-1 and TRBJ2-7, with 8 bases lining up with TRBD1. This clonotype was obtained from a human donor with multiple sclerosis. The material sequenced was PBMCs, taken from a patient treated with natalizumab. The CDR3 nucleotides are TGCGCCAGCGGACCGGGACAGGTGCCCTACGAGCAGTACTTC. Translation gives CASGPGQVPYEQYF.